What follows is one TCR beta chain and its context. Its cognate antigen is unknown. The data were obtained in a study of identical twins. Germline CDR1 SEHNR, CDR2 FQNEAQ (reference sequence). The J segment lost 4 bases and the V segment lost 1 base, leaving 3 bases of the junction unmatched. The CDR3 loop spans 15 amino acids. Study findings and constraints: Some out-of-frame alpha sequences were shared by twins, and these showed excess low generation probability. A partial confounding effect on zero-insertion analyses could come from invariant MAIT and iNKT cells. Memory repertoires lacked the insertion deficit that abundant cord blood beta clonotypes showed.

TCRdb ran MiXCR on the 5' RACE reads and lists one entry per CDR3 protein. The sample has approximately 220,000 distinct CDR3 sequences, approximately 7.9% seen once; the top ten hold around 5.4%. The sample was also reused in another study, on yellow fever vaccine responses in identical twins. Per that paper: Twins' vaccine T cell responses reportedly seemed partly convergent and partly personalized.

The rearrangement links TRBV7-9 to TRBJ2-1; 8 bases are shared with TRBD2. The sequenced sample consisted of CD8+ T cells sorted from blood. This clonotype originated in a woman aged 18 to 35 in good health. The CDR3 coding sequence is TGTGCCAGCAGCTTAGTCCGGGGGGGTTACAATGAGCAGTTCTTC. This sequence encodes CASSLVRGGYNEQFF.